This TCR beta chain was profiled in a study of shared clonotypes between healthy human individuals (dated by TCRdb to 2020 to 2021). For the study in its entirety: The cohort comprised two women and a few men aged 18 to 49 years. For each donor, three plates each were used for CD4 naive and CD4 memory, two plates were used for CD8 naive, and one plate was used for CD8 memory. The study deeply sequenced blood TCR repertoires of roughly five healthy adults to estimate repertoire size and the extent of clonotype sharing between individuals. To increase sequencing depth and limit assay-specific biases, TCR repertoire library preparation and sequencing were carried out by different laboratories using diverse techniques. Between about 0.8 and 9 billion PBMCs per donor were obtained by leukapheresis.

TCR CDR3 regions were amplified from genomic DNA by multiplex PCR using the deep immunoSEQ assay. Extracted genomic DNA from each cell subset was spread evenly across all wells of several immunoSEQ 96-well plates, with each plate serving as a replicate. For sorted subsets, about 210 ng of genomic DNA, equivalent to some 30,000 T cell genomes, went into each replicate PCR. Purified libraries were quantified with a Qubit 3.0 fluorometer, sized on a Bioanalyzer 2100, and re-quantified with the KAPA Library Quantification kit. Every immunoSEQ 96-well plate was sequenced on a separate single-read 150-cycle Illumina NextSeq 550 flow cell. Per the source publication's procedure: Because the immunoSEQ output included only junctional sequences and no quality scores, the filtering could not be the same as the filtering used for full-length reads. Sequences were annotated with PyIR, a Python wrapper for IgBLAST v1.9, and V/J genes and CDR3 were assigned using IMGT germline references. Any read was removed if the V/J assignment was weak (E-value above 1e-6), the CDR3 was missing, or the read contained stop codons, out-of-frame junctions, or ambiguous translated residues. A V3J clonotype was defined by an identical inferred V gene, J gene, and CDR3 amino acid sequence. To compute the percentage overlap between repertoires, the number of shared unique clonotypes was divided by the size of the smaller repertoire. Repertoire richness was assessed with RTK rarefaction, the Chao1 estimator, and Recon v2.1 estimates of unobserved clonotypes. Generation probabilities were computed with OLGA for all TCRbeta clonotypes obtained by the gDNA method from several donors. As stored in TCRdb, this immuneACCESS dataset retains in-frame rearrangements with V and J assigned. A fraction of the clones does not appear; measured against another copy, unresolved V genes explain less than half of the discrepancy, and the remainder lacks a known reason. V and J calls plus clone size are reproduced from that table; the DNA served to infer D and trimming. For this sample there are a few million clones; more than 80% appear just once. Of the sample, more than 0.12% is held by the ten largest clones.

The donors were healthy, HIV-negative adults who had no recently reported acute infections or vaccinations. Only Caucasian adults living in Nashville, Tennessee, USA were represented among the donors. CD4+ T cells were enriched by magnetic negative selection, after which naive cells were positively selected on CD45RA and the negative fraction was taken as the memory subset. After blood collection by leukapheresis, PBMCs were isolated using Ficoll-Histopaque density gradient centrifugation and then cryopreserved in the vapor phase of liquid nitrogen. Analytical flow cytometry was used to check the purity and quantity of every magnetically sorted T cell population. Genomic DNA was isolated from every sorted fraction and measured by UV absorbance on a Nanodrop 2000c. Of note for this clone: What this receptor recognizes is not known. Base qualities were left out, and no much larger clone turns up one base away. Other DNA sequences of this sample code for an identical CDR3.

The germline V gene yields SGHRS for CDR1 and YFSETQ for CDR2. V and J are truncated by 7 bases and 5 bases respectively, leaving an intervening sequence of 15 bases. Spanning cysteine to phenylalanine, the CDR3 consists of 13 amino acids. Left in the record is the CDR3 DNA by itself, 39 bases read in frame from the first base. Broad study findings and their caveats: When a few donors were compared, the shared fraction of clonotypes was roughly 5% for naive CD4, 3% to 4% for naive CD8, roughly 2.5% for memory CD4, and less than 0.5% for memory CD8. Clonotypes shared by all four sorted-subset donors showed higher generation probabilities than non-shared clonotypes. Because the study included a small number of donors, the genetic and exposure-history diversity represented was limited. Sampling was restricted to blood, and TCR repertoires in tissue are likely to differ from TCR repertoires in blood. Rarefaction of sorted-subset datasets indicated incomplete sequencing despite the large sequencing depth. Estimated clonotype richness was generally larger for naive than for memory subsets. Based on pairwise subsampling, the degree of clonotype sharing among donors was expected to be affected by sequencing depth.

Recombination connected TRBV5-1 to TRBJ2-5; a tentative D call is TRBD2 (5 bases match). This TCR was recovered from a man aged 18 to 30 in good health. Sequencing used naive CD4+ T cells sorted from blood. In light of the paper, this sample's cell subset or site label describes: CD45RA+ positively selected. In nucleotides, the sequence is TGCGCCAGCCGAACCGGGGTACCGGAGACCCAGTACTTC. This codes for CASRTGVPETQYF.